Listed here are 15 T cell receptor beta chains from one sample, sequenced in a study of cytomegalovirus exposure and HLA in healthy donors. Primers included in the PCR were 60 Vbeta and 13 Jbeta primers. Clones were read by immunoSEQ multiplex PCR, and TCRdb kept only the in-frame ones, dropping some. The sample has around 180,000 clones, around three quarters seen once. The sequencing input was PBMCs. These receptors originate from a man between 35 and 55 years old in good health and CMV-seronegative.

The J gene is TRBJ1-1, the V gene TRBV5-6, with D hard to call. In germline, CDR1 is SGHDT, CDR2 YYEEEE. The CDR3 is 13 residues long. The V end was cut by 4 bases, the J end by 10 bases, with 17 bases between. CDR3 coding DNA: TGTGCCAGCAGCCCGGATCGAGGAGAGAGAGCTTTCTTT. This encodes CASSPDRGERAFF.

The chain joins TRBV6-6 to TRBJ1-2; tentative D call: TRBD1 (6 bases). Germline values: CDR1 MNHNY, CDR2 SVGAGI (reference sequence). V lost 11 bases and J lost 2, with 15 bases in between. CDR3 length: 13 residues. The CDR3: CASSEGGNYGYTF. The CDR3 bases are TGTGCCTCTTCAGAGGGGGGGAACTATGGCTACACCTTC.

This clone was recorded once. This sequence joins TRBV7-9 and TRBJ1-5; D is unclear. CDR1 and CDR2 from the germline V gene are SEHNR and FQNEAQ (reference sequence). CDR3 size: 11 residues. V lost 3 bases to trimming and J lost 5 bases, with 2 bases between them. CDR3 DNA sequence: TGTGCCAGCAGCTTCTATCAGCCCCAGCATTTT. It translates to CASSFYQPQHF.

V is TRBV5-4 and J is TRBJ1-1; no clear D. The length of the CDR3 is 12 residues. CDR1 SGHNT and CDR2 YYREEE come from the germline V gene (reference sequence). The V and J ends lost 6 bases and 3 bases respectively, with 9 bases between them. Here the CDR3 DNA reads TGTGCCAGCACATCAGAGGACACTGAAGCTTTCTTT. Its protein product is CASTSEDTEAFF.

This chain uses TRBV7-2 with TRBJ2-5; weak D call: TRBD2 (7 bases). Germline assignment: CDR1 SGHTA and CDR2 FQGNSA. The CDR3 loop spans 13 amino acids. The V and J ends lost 6 bases and 4 bases respectively, with 12 bases between them. The CDR3 protein is CASSPRGGETQYF. CDR3 in DNA: TGTGCCAGCAGTCCGAGGGGGGGAGAGACCCAGTACTTC.

This chain uses TRBV19 with TRBJ2-7, with TRBD2 as a possible D gene (6 bases). The CDR3 length is 14 residues. Per the germline V gene, CDR1 is LNHDA and CDR2 is SQIVND (reference sequence). V was shortened by 3 bases and J by 3 bases, with 12 bases between the two germline ends. For the CDR3, the DNA is TGTGCCAGTAGTATGGGGGGAGACGGCTACGAGCAGTACTTC. This sequence encodes CASSMGGDGYEQYF.

The V and J genes are TRBV11-2 and TRBJ2-3; D gene uncertain. Trimming removed 7 bases from V and 1 base from J, with 9 bases in between. CDR3 length: 13 amino acids. Germline CDR1 and CDR2: SGHAT and FQNNGV. The CDR3 protein is CASTPLRTDTQYF. The CDR3 nucleotides are TGTGCCAGCACCCCCCTCCGCACAGATACGCAGTATTTT.

The rearrangement links TRBV5-4 to TRBJ1-1; D may be TRBD1 (6 bases). The V and J ends lost 1 base and 1 base respectively, with 11 bases between them. The germline V gene has CDR1 SGHNT and CDR2 YYREEE (reference sequence). The CDR3 runs 15 residues. CDR3 in DNA: TGTGCCAGCAGCTTGCCAGGGGCTAGGAACACTGAAGCTTTCTTT. Protein: CASSLPGARNTEAFF.

This clone occurred once. The chain links TRBV7-6 to TRBJ2-3; D unresolved. This CDR3 is built from 15 residues. With 5 bases removed from V and 6 bases from J, the gap between germline ends came to 18 bases. CDR1 and CDR2 from the germline V gene are SGHVS and FNYEAQ. DNA of the CDR3: TGTGCCAGCAGCCCAGTGCTCCCAGTGCCCGATACGCAGTATTTT. It codes for CASSPVLPVPDTQYF.

This chain joins TRBV7-9 and TRBJ2-2, with a possible D match to TRBD2 (5 bases). V was clipped by 2 bases and J by 6 bases, with 10 bases between them. CDR1 is SEHNR, CDR2 FQNEAQ, per germline (reference sequence). The CDR3 sequence is 14 residues long. The CDR3 protein is CASSLHEGSGELFF. In DNA, the CDR3 is TGTGCCAGCAGCTTACATGAGGGATCCGGGGAGCTGTTTTTT.

The chain recombines TRBV6-5 with TRBJ2-7; a weak D match, TRBD2 (5 bases). The germline V gene has CDR1 MNHEY and CDR2 SVGAGI. V was cut by 4 bases and J by 6 bases, with 7 bases left in between. The CDR3 has 11 residues. The CDR3 sequence is CASSSRGEQYF. In DNA form, the CDR3 reads TGTGCCAGCAGTTCCCGGGGCGAGCAGTACTTC.

The rearrangement links TRBV2 to TRBJ2-4; D gene uncertain. The germline gives CDR1 SNHLY, CDR2 FYNNEI. The V end lost 4 bases, the J end lost 1 base, and 14 bases lay between the germline ends. CDR3 length: 16 residues. The CDR3 sequence is CASSGRISGAKNIQYF. The CDR3 DNA sequence: TGTGCCAGCAGTGGAAGGATTTCGGGTGCCAAAAACATTCAGTACTTC.

The rearrangement uses TRBV27 and TRBJ2-2; no firm D call. In germline, CDR1 is MNHEY, CDR2 SMNVEV (reference sequence). This CDR3 comprises 16 residues. The V gene lost 2 bases and the J gene lost 1 base, with 11 bases spanning the gap. The CDR3 reads CASSLRSILNTGELFF. CDR3 bases: TGTGCCAGCAGTTTAAGGAGTATCCTGAACACCGGGGAGCTGTTTTTT.

The chain uses TRBV4-3 and TRBJ2-6, with 9 bases fitting TRBD1. CDR3 length: 18 amino acids. CDR1 and CDR2 (germline): LGHNA, YSLEER. The trim removed 3 bases at V and 4 bases at J, leaving 10 bases unmatched. The CDR3 sequence: CASSHATGGAGGANVLTF. CDR3 nucleotides: TGCGCCAGCAGCCACGCTACAGGGGGCGCGGGGGGGGCCAACGTCCTGACTTTC.

This chain links TRBV25-1 with TRBJ2-7; possible D gene TRBD1, 6 bases. Germline V gene sequence: CDR1 MGHDK, CDR2 SYGVNS. The germline V and J ends were trimmed by 7 bases and 1 base, with 11 bases remaining between them. The CDR3 totals 13 residues. The CDR3 DNA reads TGTGCCAGCACGGGCGACAGGTCCTACGAGCAGTACTTC. Translating it yields CASTGDRSYEQYF.